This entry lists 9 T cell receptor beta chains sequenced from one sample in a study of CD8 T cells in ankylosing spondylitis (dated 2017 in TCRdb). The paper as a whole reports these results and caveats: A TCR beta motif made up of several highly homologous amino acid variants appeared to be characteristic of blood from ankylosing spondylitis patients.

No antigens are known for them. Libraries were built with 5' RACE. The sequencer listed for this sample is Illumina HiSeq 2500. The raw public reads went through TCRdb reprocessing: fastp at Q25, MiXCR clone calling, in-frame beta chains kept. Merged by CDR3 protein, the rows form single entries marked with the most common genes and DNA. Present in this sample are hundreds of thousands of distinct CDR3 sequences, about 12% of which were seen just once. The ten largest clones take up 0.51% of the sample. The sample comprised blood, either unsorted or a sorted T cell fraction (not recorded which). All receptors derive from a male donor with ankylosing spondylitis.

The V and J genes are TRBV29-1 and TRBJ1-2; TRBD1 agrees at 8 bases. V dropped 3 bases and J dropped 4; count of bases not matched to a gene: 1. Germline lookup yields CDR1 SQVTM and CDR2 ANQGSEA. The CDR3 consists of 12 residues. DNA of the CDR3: TGCAGCGTTGAGACAGGGGCCTATGGCTACACCTTC. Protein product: CSVETGAYGYTF. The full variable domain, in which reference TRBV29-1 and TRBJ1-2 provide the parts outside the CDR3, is SAVISQKPSRDICQRGTSLTIQCQVDSQVTMMFWYRQQPGQSLTLIATANQGSEATYESGFVIDKFPISRPNLTFSTLTVSNMSPEDSSIYLCSVETGAYGYTFGSGTRLTVV.

CDR3 amino acids: CASRSTGGANYGYTF. DNA of the CDR3: TGTGCCAGCAGGTCTACAGGGGGCGCGAACTATGGCTACACCTTC. The rearrangement uses TRBV5-6 and TRBJ1-2; TRBD1 agrees at 9 bases. This CDR3 is built from 15 residues. The trim removed 5 bases at V and 2 bases at J, leaving 7 bases unmatched. Germline CDR1 and CDR2: SGHDT and YYEEEE.

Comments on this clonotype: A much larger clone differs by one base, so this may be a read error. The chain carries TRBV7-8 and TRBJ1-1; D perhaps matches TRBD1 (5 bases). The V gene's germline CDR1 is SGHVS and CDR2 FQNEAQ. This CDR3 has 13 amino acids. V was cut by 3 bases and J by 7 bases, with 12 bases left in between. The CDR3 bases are TGTGCCAGCAGCTTCGTTCTGGGGCGTGAAGCTTTCTTT. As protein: CASSFVLGREAFF.

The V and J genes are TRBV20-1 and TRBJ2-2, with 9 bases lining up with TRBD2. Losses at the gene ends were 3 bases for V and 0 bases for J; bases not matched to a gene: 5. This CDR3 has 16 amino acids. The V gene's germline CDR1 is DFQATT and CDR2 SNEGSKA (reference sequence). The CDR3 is CSARTSGTANTGELFF. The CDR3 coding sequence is TGCAGTGCTAGGACTAGCGGAACCGCGAACACCGGGGAGCTGTTTTTT.

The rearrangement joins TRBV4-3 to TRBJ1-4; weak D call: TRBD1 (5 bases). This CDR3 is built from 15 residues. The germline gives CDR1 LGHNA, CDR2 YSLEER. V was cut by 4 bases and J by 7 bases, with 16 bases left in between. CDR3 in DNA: TGCGCCAGCAGCCGAGCCCAGGGAATGGGTGAAAAACTGTTTTTT. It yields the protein CASSRAQGMGEKLFF.

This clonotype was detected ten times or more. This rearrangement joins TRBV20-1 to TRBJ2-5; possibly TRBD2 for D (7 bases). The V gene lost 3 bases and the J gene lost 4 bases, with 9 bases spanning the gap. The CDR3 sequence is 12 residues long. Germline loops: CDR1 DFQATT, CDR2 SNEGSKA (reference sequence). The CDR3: CSARAGAETQYF. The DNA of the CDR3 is TGCAGTGCTAGGGCGGGGGCAGAGACCCAGTACTTC.

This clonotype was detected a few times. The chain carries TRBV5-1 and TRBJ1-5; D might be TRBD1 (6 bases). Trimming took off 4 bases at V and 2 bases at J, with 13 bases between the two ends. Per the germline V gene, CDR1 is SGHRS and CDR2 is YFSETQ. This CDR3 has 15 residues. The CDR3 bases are TGCGCCAGCAGCCTTACAGGGACGCGCAATCAGCCCCAGCATTTT. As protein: CASSLTGTRNQPQHF.

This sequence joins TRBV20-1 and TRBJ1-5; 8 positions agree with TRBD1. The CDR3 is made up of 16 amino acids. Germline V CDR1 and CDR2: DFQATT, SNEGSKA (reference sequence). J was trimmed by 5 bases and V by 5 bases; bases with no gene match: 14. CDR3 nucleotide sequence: TGCAGTGCTGGGACAGGCGCACCATGGGCTGATCAGCCCCAGCATTTT. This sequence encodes CSAGTGAPWADQPQHF.

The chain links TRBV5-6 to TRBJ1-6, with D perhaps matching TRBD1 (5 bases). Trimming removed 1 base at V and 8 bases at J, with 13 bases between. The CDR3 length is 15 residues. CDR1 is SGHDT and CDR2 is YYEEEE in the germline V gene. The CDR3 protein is CASSLRAGRDSPLHF. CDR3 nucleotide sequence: TGTGCCAGCAGCTTGAGGGCAGGGAGGGATTCACCCCTCCACTTT.